This TCR beta chain was identified in a study of blood T cell repertoires in COVID-19. Study details: COVID-19 samples collected from the United States, Italy and Spain covered acute and convalescent phases.

In the original processing: Estimated nucleated cell counts came from reference gene primer amplification. Assay: immunoSEQ multiplex PCR; the TCRdb copy retains only in-frame clones and omits some. V and J calls and clone size are those listed in that table; D and trimming were worked out from the DNA. The sample comprises some 80,000 clones, 70% to 90% of which are singletons, and about a fifth rests with the top ten. Looked up from germline, CDR1 is LNHDA and CDR2 is SQIVND (reference sequence). V dropped 3 bases and J dropped 6 bases, with 12 bases sitting between them. This CDR3 has 13 residues.

The chain uses TRBV19 and TRBJ2-7, with D uncertain. The clonotype comes from a woman of 80 years or more in a cohort sampled during active or convalescent COVID-19. Input material: peripheral blood. The CDR3 reads CASSISVLAEQYF. Written as DNA, the CDR3 is TGTGCCAGTAGTATTTCCGTACTTGCCGAGCAGTACTTC.